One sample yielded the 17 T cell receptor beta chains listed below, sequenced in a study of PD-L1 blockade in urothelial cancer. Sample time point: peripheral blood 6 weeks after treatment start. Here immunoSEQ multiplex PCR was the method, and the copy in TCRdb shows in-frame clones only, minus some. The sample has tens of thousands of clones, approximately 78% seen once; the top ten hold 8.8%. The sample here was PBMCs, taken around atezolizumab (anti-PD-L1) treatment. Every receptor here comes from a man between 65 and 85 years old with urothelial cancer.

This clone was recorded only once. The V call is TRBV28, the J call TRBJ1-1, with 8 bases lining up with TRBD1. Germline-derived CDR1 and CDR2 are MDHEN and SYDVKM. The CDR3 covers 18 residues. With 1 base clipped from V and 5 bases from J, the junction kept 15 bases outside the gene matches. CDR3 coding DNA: TGTGCCAGCAGTTTATTCCATCAGGGGGCAGGGAAAGTAACTGAAGCTTTCTTT. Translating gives CASSLFHQGAGKVTEAFF.

CDR3 DNA sequence: TGTGCCTGGAGTGTGGGACAGGGGGCCAAAAACATTCAGTACTTC. Translated, it gives CAWSVGQGAKNIQYF. The chain carries TRBV30 and TRBJ2-4, with 10 bases that match TRBD1. The CDR3 sequence is 15 residues long. Germline V lookup: CDR1 GTSNPN, CDR2 SVGIG (reference sequence). V lost 0 bases to trimming and J lost 1 base; unmatched junction nucleotides: 0. The full variable domain, in which reference TRBV30 and TRBJ2-4 provide the parts outside the CDR3, is SQTIHQWPATLVQPVGSPLSLECTVEGTSNPNLYWYRQAAGRGLQLLFYSVGIGQISSEVPQNLSASRPQDRQFILSSKKLLLSDSGFYLCAWSVGQGAKNIQYFGAGTRLSVL.

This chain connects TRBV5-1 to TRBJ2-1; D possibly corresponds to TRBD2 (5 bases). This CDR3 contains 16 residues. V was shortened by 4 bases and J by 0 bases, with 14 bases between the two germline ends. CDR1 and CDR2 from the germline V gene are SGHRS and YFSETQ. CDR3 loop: CASSPAAGISYNEQFF. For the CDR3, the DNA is TGCGCCAGCAGCCCGGCGGCGGGTATCTCCTACAATGAGCAGTTCTTC. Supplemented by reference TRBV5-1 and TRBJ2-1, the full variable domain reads KAGVTQTPRYLIKTRGQQVTLSCSPISGHRSVSWYQQTPGQGLQFLFEYFSETQRNKGNFPGRFSGRQFSNSRSEMNVSTLELGDSALYLCASSPAAGISYNEQFFGPGTRLTVL.

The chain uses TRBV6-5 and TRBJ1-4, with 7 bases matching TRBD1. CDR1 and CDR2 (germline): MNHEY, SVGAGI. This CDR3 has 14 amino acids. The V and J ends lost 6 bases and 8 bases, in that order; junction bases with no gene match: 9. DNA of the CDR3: TGTGCCAGCAGCCAGACAGGGTTTGGGGAAAAACTGTTTTTT. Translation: CASSQTGFGEKLFF.

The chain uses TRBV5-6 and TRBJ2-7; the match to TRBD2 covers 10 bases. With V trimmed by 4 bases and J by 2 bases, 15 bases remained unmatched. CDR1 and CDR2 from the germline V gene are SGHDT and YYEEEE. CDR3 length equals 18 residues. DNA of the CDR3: TGTGCCAGCAGCCCGCTTCGGGCAACTAGCGGGGTGACCTACGAGCAGTACTTC. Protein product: CASSPLRATSGVTYEQYF.

CDR3 nucleotides: TGTGCCAGCAGTTTCCGCGGGCTCACCAAAAAAAGACCCTACGAGCAGTACTTC. As protein: CASSFRGLTKKRPYEQYF. The chain joins TRBV28 to TRBJ2-7; D perhaps matches TRBD2 (5 bases). The germline V gene encodes CDR1 MDHEN and CDR2 SYDVKM. V lost 3 bases, J lost 2 bases, and 23 bases lay in between. This CDR3 has 18 amino acids.

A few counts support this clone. The CDR3 spells CASSLGAGGTNEKLFF. The CDR3 nucleotides read TGTGCCAGCAGCTTGGGAGCGGGGGGAACTAATGAAAAACTGTTTTTT. The V gene is TRBV5-4, the J gene TRBJ1-4, with D perhaps matching TRBD1 (5 bases). The germline V gene has CDR1 SGHNT and CDR2 YYREEE (reference sequence). Trimming cost V 0 bases and J 1 base, with 10 bases left between them. The CDR3 consists of 16 residues.

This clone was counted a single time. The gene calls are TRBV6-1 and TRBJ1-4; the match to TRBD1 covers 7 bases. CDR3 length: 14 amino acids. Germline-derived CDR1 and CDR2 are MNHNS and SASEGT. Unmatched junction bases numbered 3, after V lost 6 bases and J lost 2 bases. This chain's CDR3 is CASRPTGTNEKLFF. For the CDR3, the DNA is TGTGCCAGCAGACCGACAGGGACTAATGAAAAACTGTTTTTT.

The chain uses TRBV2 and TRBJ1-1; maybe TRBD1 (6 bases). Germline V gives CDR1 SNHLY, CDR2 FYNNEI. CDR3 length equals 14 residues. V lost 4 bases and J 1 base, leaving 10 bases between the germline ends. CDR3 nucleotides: TGTGCCAGCAGTGGGGGACACCGGAACACTGAAGCTTTCTTT. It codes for CASSGGHRNTEAFF.

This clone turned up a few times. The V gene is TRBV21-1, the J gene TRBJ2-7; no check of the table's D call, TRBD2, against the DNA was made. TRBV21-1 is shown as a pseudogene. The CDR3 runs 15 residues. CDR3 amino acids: CASSKVLAGGGEQYF. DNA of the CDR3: TGTGCCAGCAGCAAAGTACTAGCGGGAGGGGGCGAGCAGTACTTC.

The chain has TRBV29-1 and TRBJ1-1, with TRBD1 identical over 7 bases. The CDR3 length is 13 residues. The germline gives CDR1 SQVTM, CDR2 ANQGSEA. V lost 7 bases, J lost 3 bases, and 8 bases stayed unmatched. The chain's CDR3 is CSASTGFDTEAFF. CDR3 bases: TGCAGCGCCTCGACAGGGTTTGACACTGAAGCTTTCTTT.

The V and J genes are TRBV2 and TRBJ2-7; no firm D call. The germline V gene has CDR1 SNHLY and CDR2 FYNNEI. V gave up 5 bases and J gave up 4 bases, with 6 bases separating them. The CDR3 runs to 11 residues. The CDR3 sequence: CASSPTYEQYF. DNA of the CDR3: TGTGCCAGCAGTCCTACTTACGAGCAGTACTTC.

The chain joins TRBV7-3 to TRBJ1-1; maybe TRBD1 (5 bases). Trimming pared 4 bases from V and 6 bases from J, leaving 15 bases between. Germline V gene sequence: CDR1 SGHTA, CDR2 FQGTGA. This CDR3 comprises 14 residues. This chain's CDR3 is CASSSKGGAPEAFF. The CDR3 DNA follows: TGTGCCAGCAGCTCAAAGGGCGGGGCCCCTGAAGCTTTCTTT.

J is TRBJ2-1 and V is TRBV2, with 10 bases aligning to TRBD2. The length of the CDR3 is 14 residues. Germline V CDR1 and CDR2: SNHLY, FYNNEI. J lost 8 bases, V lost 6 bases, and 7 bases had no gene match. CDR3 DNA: TGTGCCAGCAGCGGGGGACTAGCGAGGGATGAGCAGTTCTTC. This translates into CASSGGLARDEQFF.

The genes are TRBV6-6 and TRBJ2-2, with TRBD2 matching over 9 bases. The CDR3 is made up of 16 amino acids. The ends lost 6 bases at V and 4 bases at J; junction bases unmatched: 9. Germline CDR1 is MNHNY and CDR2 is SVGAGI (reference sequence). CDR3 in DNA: TGTGCCAGCAGACACCGTAGCGGGAGTGGCACCGGGGAGCTGTTTTTT. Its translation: CASRHRSGSGTGELFF.

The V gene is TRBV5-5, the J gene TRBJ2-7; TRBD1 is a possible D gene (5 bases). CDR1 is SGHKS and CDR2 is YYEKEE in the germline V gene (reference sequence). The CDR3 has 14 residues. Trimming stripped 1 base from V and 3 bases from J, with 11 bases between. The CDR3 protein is CASSLQGYYYEQYF. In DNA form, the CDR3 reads TGTGCCAGCAGCTTGCAGGGTTACTACTACGAGCAGTACTTC.

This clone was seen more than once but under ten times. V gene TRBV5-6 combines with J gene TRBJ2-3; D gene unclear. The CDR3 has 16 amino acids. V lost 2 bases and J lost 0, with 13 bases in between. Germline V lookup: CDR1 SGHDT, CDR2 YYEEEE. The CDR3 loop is CASSLTVSPSTDTQYF. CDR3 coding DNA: TGTGCCAGCAGCTTAACAGTCTCCCCTAGCACAGATACGCAGTATTTT.